A single sample is the source of the 9 T cell receptor beta chains below, sequenced in a study of T cell changes during pregnancy in multiple sclerosis. Using immunoSEQ multiplex PCR, the repertoire was profiled, and TCRdb retains in-frame clones only, with some absent. The repertoire holds about 36,000 clones, with just over 90% as singletons. This material consisted of CD4+ T cells from peripheral blood mononuclear cells, taken in the first trimester of pregnancy. The receptors come from a female donor with multiple sclerosis, enrolled in a pregnancy study.

The chain uses TRBV19 and TRBJ2-1, with 13 bases matching TRBD2. The CDR3 consists of 14 residues. The germline V gene has CDR1 LNHDA and CDR2 SQIVND (reference sequence). J was trimmed by 6 bases and V by 10 bases; bases with no gene match: 6. DNA of the CDR3: TGTGCCACCGGAGGACTAGCGGGGGCCAATGAGCAGTTCTTC. It translates to CATGGLAGANEQFF.

This clone was recorded only once. The chain couples TRBV7-2 to TRBJ2-7, with D possibly being TRBD1 (6 bases). The V end lost 5 bases, the J end lost 4 bases, and 12 bases lay between the germline ends. The V gene's germline CDR1 is SGHTA and CDR2 FQGNSA. This CDR3 is 13 amino acids long. The CDR3 region has the DNA TGTGCCAGCAGCGTACAGGGTGCATACGAGCAGTACTTC. This translates into CASSVQGAYEQYF.

In the case of this clone: Compared with germline, one end of the junction differs, possibly owing to a read error. The chain joins TRBV10-3 to TRBJ2-6, with a weak D call TRBD1 (5 bases). This CDR3 is built from 14 residues. CDR1 and CDR2 from the germline V gene are ENHRY and SYGVKD. CDR3 region: CAISEPSGANVPTF. The CDR3, as DNA: TGTGCCATCAGTGAGCCCTCTGGGGCCAACGTCCCGACTTTC.

The chain couples TRBV9 to TRBJ2-7, with TRBD1 matching over 7 bases. Germline CDR1 is SGDLS and CDR2 is YYNGEE. J lost 3 bases, V lost 7 bases, and 16 bases had no gene match. The CDR3 loop spans 16 amino acids. In DNA form, the CDR3 reads TGTGCCAGCTCCAAGGGGGCAGAAATGGGCGTCTACGAGCAGTACTTC. Amino acid sequence: CASSKGAEMGVYEQYF.

The V gene is TRBV7-2, the J gene TRBJ2-1, with a possible D match to TRBD2 (5 bases). This CDR3 comprises 13 residues. V was pared by 6 bases and J by 8 bases, with 14 bases between. In germline, CDR1 is SGHTA, CDR2 FQGNSA. The CDR3 region is CASRPTGWDEQFF. In nucleotides, the CDR3 is TGTGCCAGCAGACCAACGGGGTGGGATGAGCAGTTCTTC.

Written as DNA, the CDR3 is TGTGCTAGTGGTTTGACCCAAATCGGGACTAGCGGCCTGCGGGGGGCCAACGTCCTGACTTTC. Protein sequence: CASGLTQIGTSGLRGANVLTF. This sequence joins TRBV12-5 and TRBJ2-6; TRBD2 matches at 11 bases. The CDR3 contains 21 residues. Trimming cost V 2 bases and J 4 bases; bases outside gene matches: 16. CDR1 LGHNT and CDR2 FRNRAP come from the germline V gene.

The rearrangement links TRBV6-1 to TRBJ1-2; no firm D call. Trimming removed 4 bases at V and 2 bases at J, with 5 bases between. There are 12 residues in the CDR3. In germline, CDR1 is MNHNS, CDR2 SASEGT. The CDR3 DNA is TGTGCCAGCAGTGTATCGAACTATGGCTACACCTTC. Translation: CASSVSNYGYTF.

The chain is built from TRBV7-9 and TRBJ2-3; 16 bases agree with TRBD2. Trimming removed 3 bases from V and 3 bases from J; junction bases left unmatched: 6. Per the germline V gene, CDR1 is SEHNR and CDR2 is FQNEAQ (reference sequence). CDR3 length: 18 amino acids. The CDR3 region has the DNA TGTGCCAGCAGCTTTCCCGGGACTAGCGGGGGGGATACAGATACGCAGTATTTT. Residues: CASSFPGTSGGDTDTQYF.

CDR3 bases: TGTGCTAGTGGGCCCTCGAGTGACAGAGCGCAGTATTTT. Translating gives CASGPSSDRAQYF. The J gene is TRBJ2-3, the V gene TRBV12-5, with a weak D call TRBD1 (5 bases). CDR3 length equals 13 residues. Germline V lookup: CDR1 LGHNT, CDR2 FRNRAP. V shed 6 bases and J shed 10 bases, with 17 bases lying between them.